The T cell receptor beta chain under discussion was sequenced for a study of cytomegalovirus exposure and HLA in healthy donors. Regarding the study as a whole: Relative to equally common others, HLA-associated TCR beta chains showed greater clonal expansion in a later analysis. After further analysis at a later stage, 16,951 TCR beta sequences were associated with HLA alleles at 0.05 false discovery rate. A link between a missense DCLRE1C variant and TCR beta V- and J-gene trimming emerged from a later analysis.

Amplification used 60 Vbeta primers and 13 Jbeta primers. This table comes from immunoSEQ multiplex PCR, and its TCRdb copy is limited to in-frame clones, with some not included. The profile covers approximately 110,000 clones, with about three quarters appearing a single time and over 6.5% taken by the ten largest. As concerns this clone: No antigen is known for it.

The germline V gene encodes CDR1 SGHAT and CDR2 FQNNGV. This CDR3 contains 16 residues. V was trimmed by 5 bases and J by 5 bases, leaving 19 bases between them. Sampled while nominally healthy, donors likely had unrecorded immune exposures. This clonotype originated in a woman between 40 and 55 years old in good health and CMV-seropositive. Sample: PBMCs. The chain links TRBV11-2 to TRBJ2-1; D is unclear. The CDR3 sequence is CASSLPLGTNNNEQFF. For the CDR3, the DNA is TGTGCCAGCAGCCTCCCTTTGGGCACGAATAACAATGAGCAGTTCTTC.